A selection of T cell receptor beta chains follows, all from one sample in a study of cytomegalovirus exposure and HLA in healthy donors. The method was immunoSEQ multiplex PCR; TCRdb's version includes in-frame clones alone and lacks a portion of them. The sample lists about 300,000 clones, 86% occurring once. The sequencing input was PBMCs. The receptors were sampled from a man aged 40-49 years in good health and CMV-seropositive. The CDR3 runs from the conserved cysteine through the conserved F or W. The order of the fields is D gene, V gene, clone size, J gene, CDR3 protein, CDR3 DNA. A D gene is named only where the DNA matches it firmly. Where a row states a size, it is once, few, many or the class of an expanded clone; other rows omit it.

d_gene: .
v_gene: TRBV5-1
abundance: .
j_gene: TRBJ2-3
CDR3aa: CASSLAGTEGVTDTQYF
CDR3nt: TGCGCCAGCAGCTTGGCCGGAACAGAGGGGGTCACAGATACGCAGTATTTT

d_gene: .
v_gene: TRBV27
abundance: once
j_gene: TRBJ2-4
CDR3aa: CASSQLAVGGRAAKNIQYF
CDR3nt: TGTGCCAGCAGTCAGTTAGCCGTGGGGGGTAGGGCAGCCAAAAACATTCAGTACTTC

d_gene: TRBD2
v_gene: TRBV7-9
abundance: .
j_gene: TRBJ2-1
CDR3aa: CASSLVVTGGYNEQFF
CDR3nt: TGTGCCAGCAGCTTAGTGGTTACGGGAGGGTACAATGAGCAGTTCTTC

d_gene: .
v_gene: TRBV29-1
abundance: once
j_gene: TRBJ2-7
CDR3aa: CSVEAEGDEQYF
CDR3nt: TGCAGCGTTGAAGCGGAGGGAGACGAGCAGTACTTC

d_gene: TRBD2
v_gene: TRBV15
abundance: .
j_gene: TRBJ2-5
CDR3aa: CATSGTSGEYQETQYF
CDR3nt: TGTGCCACCAGCGGGACTAGCGGGGAGTACCAAGAGACCCAGTACTTC

d_gene: TRBD2
v_gene: TRBV27
abundance: .
j_gene: TRBJ2-3
CDR3aa: CASSFRSGTPDTQYF
CDR3nt: TGTGCCAGCAGTTTTAGGAGCGGGACCCCAGATACGCAGTATTTT

d_gene: TRBD1
v_gene: TRBV14
abundance: .
j_gene: TRBJ2-1
CDR3aa: CASSLGTGPYNEQFF
CDR3nt: TGTGCCAGCAGTCTTGGGACAGGGCCCTACAATGAGCAGTTCTTC

d_gene: TRBD2
v_gene: TRBV7-8
abundance: .
j_gene: TRBJ2-3
CDR3aa: CASQTNAGLAGISTDTQYF
CDR3nt: TGTGCCAGCCAAACCAATGCGGGACTAGCGGGGATAAGCACAGATACGCAGTATTTT

d_gene: TRBD1
v_gene: TRBV5-1
abundance: .
j_gene: TRBJ2-4
CDR3aa: CASSVGTGATKNIQYF
CDR3nt: TGCGCCAGCAGCGTAGGGACAGGGGCGACCAAAAACATTCAGTACTTC

d_gene: .
v_gene: TRBV10-3
abundance: .
j_gene: TRBJ1-1
CDR3aa: CAISEAQMNTEAFF
CDR3nt: TGTGCCATCAGTGAGGCCCAGATGAACACTGAAGCTTTCTTT

d_gene: .
v_gene: TRBV7-2
abundance: .
j_gene: TRBJ2-7
CDR3aa: CASSLSAYEQYF
CDR3nt: TGTGCCAGCAGCTTATCCGCCTACGAGCAGTACTTC

d_gene: TRBD1
v_gene: TRBV15
abundance: once
j_gene: TRBJ2-1
CDR3aa: CATSQHRGTGDNEQFF
CDR3nt: TGTGCCACCAGCCAACACAGGGGAACTGGCGACAATGAGCAGTTCTTC

d_gene: .
v_gene: TRBV11-3
abundance: .
j_gene: TRBJ2-5
CDR3aa: CASSARGRCHQETQYF
CDR3nt: TGTGCCAGCAGCGCTAGAGGCAGATGTCACCAAGAGACCCAGTACTTC

d_gene: .
v_gene: TRBV10-3
abundance: .
j_gene: TRBJ2-7
CDR3aa: CAISGSAVSSYEQYF
CDR3nt: TGTGCCATCAGTGGCTCGGCGGTGAGCTCCTACGAGCAGTACTTC

d_gene: TRBD2
v_gene: TRBV7-9
abundance: .
j_gene: TRBJ2-7
CDR3aa: CASSLGGAGPEEQYF
CDR3nt: TGTGCCAGCAGCTTAGGCGGAGCGGGACCGGAGGAGCAGTACTTC

d_gene: TRBD2
v_gene: TRBV28
abundance: .
j_gene: TRBJ2-1
CDR3aa: CASSSLRLALNNEQFF
CDR3nt: TGTGCCAGCAGCTCCCTCCGACTAGCGCTGAACAATGAGCAGTTCTTC

d_gene: .
v_gene: TRBV15
abundance: .
j_gene: TRBJ1-2
CDR3aa: CATSPDKNYGYTF
CDR3nt: TGTGCCACCTCGCCCGACAAGAACTATGGCTACACCTTC

d_gene: .
v_gene: TRBV28
abundance: .
j_gene: TRBJ2-1
CDR3aa: CASSSGQYNEQFF
CDR3nt: TGTGCCAGCAGTTCTGGACAATACAATGAGCAGTTCTTC

d_gene: TRBD2
v_gene: TRBV15
abundance: .
j_gene: TRBJ2-1
CDR3aa: CATSRVRTSGPWNEQFF
CDR3nt: TGTGCCACCAGCAGAGTTAGGACTAGCGGGCCCTGGAATGAGCAGTTCTTC

d_gene: .
v_gene: TRBV19
abundance: once
j_gene: TRBJ1-2
CDR3aa: CASSLRLYGYTF
CDR3nt: TGTGCCAGTAGTCTCCGACTGTATGGCTACACCTTC

d_gene: .
v_gene: TRBV28
abundance: .
j_gene: TRBJ2-1
CDR3aa: CASSSMGANREQFF
CDR3nt: TGTGCCAGCAGCTCAATGGGCGCTAACAGAGAGCAGTTCTTC

d_gene: TRBD2
v_gene: TRBV5-1
abundance: .
j_gene: TRBJ2-7
CDR3aa: CASSLGVLAGGYEQYF
CDR3nt: TGCGCCAGCAGCTTGGGGGTACTAGCGGGAGGGTACGAGCAGTACTTC

d_gene: TRBD2
v_gene: TRBV2
abundance: .
j_gene: TRBJ2-1
CDR3aa: CASSEVGLASYNEQFF
CDR3nt: TGTGCCAGCAGTGAAGTTGGACTAGCGTCCTACAATGAGCAGTTCTTC

d_gene: .
v_gene: TRBV7-6
abundance: .
j_gene: TRBJ1-5
CDR3aa: CASSPGAGNQPQHF
CDR3nt: TGTGCCAGCAGCCCAGGGGCCGGCAATCAGCCCCAGCATTTT

d_gene: .
v_gene: TRBV6-5
abundance: .
j_gene: TRBJ2-7
CDR3aa: CASSRTGRKAYEQYF
CDR3nt: TGTGCCAGCAGTAGGACCGGGAGAAAGGCCTACGAGCAGTACTTC

d_gene: .
v_gene: TRBV28
abundance: .
j_gene: TRBJ2-1
CDR3aa: CASSFRGSSYNEQFF
CDR3nt: TGTGCCAGCAGTTTTCGGGGAAGCTCCTACAATGAGCAGTTCTTC

d_gene: .
v_gene: TRBV4-3
abundance: .
j_gene: TRBJ2-1
CDR3aa: CASSQDPGSRGEQFF
CDR3nt: TGCGCCAGCAGCCAAGACCCCGGGTCAAGGGGTGAGCAGTTCTTC

d_gene: .
v_gene: TRBV11-2
abundance: .
j_gene: TRBJ1-1
CDR3aa: CASSLDLQTMNTEAFF
CDR3nt: TGTGCCAGCAGCTTAGATCTACAGACAATGAACACTGAAGCTTTCTTT

d_gene: .
v_gene: TRBV5-5
abundance: few
j_gene: TRBJ1-1
CDR3aa: CAGARGGVDTEAFF
CDR3nt: TGTGCCGGGGCAAGGGGAGGGGTGGACACTGAAGCTTTCTTT

d_gene: TRBD1
v_gene: TRBV10-2
abundance: .
j_gene: TRBJ2-7
CDR3aa: CARAWVLDRGPYEQYF
CDR3nt: TGCGCCAGGGCTTGGGTCCTCGACAGGGGGCCCTACGAGCAGTACTTC

d_gene: TRBD2
v_gene: TRBV27
abundance: .
j_gene: TRBJ2-1
CDR3aa: CASSALLGLAGNNEQFF
CDR3nt: TGTGCCAGCAGTGCACTACTGGGACTAGCGGGCAACAATGAGCAGTTCTTC

d_gene: .
v_gene: TRBV29-1
abundance: .
j_gene: TRBJ2-7
CDR3aa: CSAGDYEQYF
CDR3nt: TGCAGCGCCGGGGACTACGAGCAGTACTTC

d_gene: TRBD2
v_gene: TRBV18
abundance: once
j_gene: TRBJ2-7
CDR3aa: CASSRGLAGVREQYF
CDR3nt: TGTGCCAGCTCACGGGGACTAGCGGGAGTAAGGGAGCAGTACTTC

d_gene: TRBD1
v_gene: TRBV27
abundance: .
j_gene: TRBJ1-3
CDR3aa: CASSLSGTQGARGNTIYF
CDR3nt: TGTGCCAGCAGTTTATCGGGGACCCAGGGGGCGCGGGGAAACACCATATATTTT

d_gene: .
v_gene: TRBV2
abundance: .
j_gene: TRBJ2-3
CDR3aa: CASSEPAKPTGSPANF
CDR3nt: TGTGCCAGCAGTGAACCCGCGAAACCTACAGGGAGCCCGGCGAATTTT

d_gene: .
v_gene: TRBV2
abundance: .
j_gene: TRBJ1-4
CDR3aa: CASSVRTVATNEKLFF
CDR3nt: TGTGCCAGCAGTGTACGGACAGTTGCAACTAATGAAAAACTGTTTTTT

d_gene: .
v_gene: TRBV6-6
abundance: .
j_gene: TRBJ2-1
CDR3aa: CASGSAGPYNEQFF
CDR3nt: TGTGCCAGCGGGTCCGCAGGGCCCTACAATGAGCAGTTCTTC